This is a list of T cell receptor beta chains from one sample in a study of breast tumors, draining lymph nodes, adjacent tissues. TCRdb analysed the multiplex PCR reads with MiXCR anew, one entry per CDR3 protein. The top ten hold approximately 3.6% of the sample, which has approximately 230,000 distinct CDR3 sequences, under 40% seen once. Sequenced input: axillary lymph node tissue. The receptor source for this set is a female donor with breast cancer. Some clones in this sample may be carry-over from other donors' samples. CDR3s include the opening cysteine and the closing phenylalanine or tryptophan. A D gene is named only where the DNA matches it firmly. Expanded clones are given a class, and other clones once, few, many or no size at all.

TRBV20-1	TRBJ2-3	many	TRBD2	TGCAGTGCTATCGAGGCGAGCGGGGGGCTTCCTAGCACAGATACGCAGTATTTT	CSAIEASGGLPSTDTQYF
TRBV19	TRBJ2-3	many	.	TGTGCCAGTAGTATGTGGGTAGGTGTAGATACGCAGTATTTT	CASSMWVGVDTQYF
TRBV7-2	TRBJ1-1	.	TRBD1	TGTGCCAGCAGTTCACAGGGGGCCGAAGCGTTCTTT	CASSSQGAEAFF
TRBV25-1	TRBJ1-2	many	.	TGTGCCAGCAGCCCCCACATTCGGACTCTAGCTAACTATGGCTACACCTTC	CASSPHIRTLANYGYTF
TRBV6-5	TRBJ1-5	many	.	TGTGCCAGCAGTTATAGGCCCAATGGGCCCCAGCATTTT	CASSYRPNGPQHF
TRBV6-1	TRBJ2-7	few	.	TGTGCCAGCAGTGATGTCAGATACGAGCAGTACTTC	CASSDVRYEQYF
TRBV20-1	TRBJ1-1	.	.	TGCAGTGCAGAAGGCGGGGGGCGCTCCACTGAAGCTTTCTTT	CSAEGGGRSTEAFF
TRBV20-1	TRBJ1-4	.	.	TGCAGTGCTAGCCTCTTAAGGGAAAAACTGTTTTTT	CSASLLREKLFF
TRBV20-1	TRBJ2-3	many	TRBD2	TGCAGTGCTAGAGCCCCGAGTTTGGGGCGGGGGAGCACAGATACGCAGTATTTT	CSARAPSLGRGSTDTQYF
TRBV2	TRBJ1-3	.	.	TGTGCCAGCAGGGATAACACCATATATTTT	CASRDNTIYF
TRBV10-3	TRBJ2-2	many	TRBD2	TGTGCCATCAGTCAGACTAGCGGGAGGGAAGGCGCCGGGGAGCTGTTTTTT	CAISQTSGREGAGELFF
TRBV20-1	TRBJ2-7	many	.	TGCAGTGCTAGAGATTCATCCGGACTCAAATACGAGCAGTACTTC	CSARDSSGLKYEQYF
TRBV28	TRBJ2-7	.	TRBD2	TGTGCCAGCAGTTCAGGACTAGCGGGACCCCACGAGCAGTACTTC	CASSSGLAGPHEQYF
TRBV7-9	TRBJ2-7	many	.	TGTGCCAGCAGCCCCGGGACTCTGATGGACGAGCAGTACTTC	CASSPGTLMDEQYF
TRBV20-1	TRBJ2-1	many	.	TGCAGTGCTAGGGGACACACGCTAGCGGATGAGCAGTTCTTC	CSARGHTLADEQFF
TRBV19	TRBJ1-6	once	TRBD1	TGTGCCAGTAGTAGGCACAGGGGAGGGGATTCACCCCTCCACTTT	CASSRHRGGDSPLHF
TRBV20-1	TRBJ2-5	many	.	TGCAGTGCTAGAGAGGCCAAAATGCCCCAGTACTTC	CSAREAKMPQYF
TRBV4-2	TRBJ2-1	many	.	TGTGCCAGCAGCCAACGCAATGAGCAGTTCTTC	CASSQRNEQFF
TRBV10-3	TRBJ2-6	.	TRBD1	TGTGCCACCGAGGACAGGATAGCTAACGTCCTGACTTTC	CATEDRIANVLTF
TRBV7-9	TRBJ1-4	many	TRBD1	TGTGCCAGCAGCCCGGGACAGGTCAATGAAAAACTGTTTTTT	CASSPGQVNEKLFF
TRBV11-2	TRBJ2-7	many	.	TGTGCCAGCAGCTTAGAGCAGGGGCGCTACGAGCAGTACTTC	CASSLEQGRYEQYF
TRBV3-1	TRBJ2-7	.	.	TGTGCCAGCAGCCCCTTACGTGGGGGACGGAGCTCCTACGAGCAGTACTTC	CASSPLRGGRSSYEQYF
TRBV2	TRBJ2-1	many	.	TGTGCCAGCAGTGCTTTCGTTCTCCGGGGAGCCAACAATGAGCAGTTCTTC	CASSAFVLRGANNEQFF
TRBV19	TRBJ1-3	many	TRBD1	TGTGCCAGTAGTACGGACAGGAACACCATATATTTT	CASSTDRNTIYF
TRBV11-2	TRBJ2-5	few	.	TGTGCCAGCGGGGGTCAGGGGGAGACCCAGTACTTC	CASGGQGETQYF
TRBV15	TRBJ1-2	once	.	TGTGCCACCAGCAGCTTGTCGGGGGCGCAGGGCTACACCTTC	CATSSLSGAQGYTF
TRBV5-4	TRBJ1-6	.	.	TGTGCTAGAAGGGGTCGGTCACCCCTCCACTTT	CARRGRSPLHF
TRBV2	TRBJ2-6	.	TRBD1	TGTGCCATCCCGGGACAGGGAGCCAACGTCCTGACTTTC	CAIPGQGANVLTF
TRBV14	TRBJ2-7	many	TRBD2	TGTGCCAGCAGCCAAGTCGGTAGCGGGGCTGACTACGAGCAGTACTTC	CASSQVGSGADYEQYF
TRBV5-8	TRBJ2-2	few	.	TGTGCCAGCAGTAAGGGACAAACGAACACCGGGGAGCTGTTTTTT	CASSKGQTNTGELFF
TRBV24-1	TRBJ2-3	many	.	TGTGCCACCAGTGATTTGGGACAGAGCACAGATACGCAGTATTTT	CATSDLGQSTDTQYF
TRBV6-1	TRBJ2-2	.	TRBD2	TGTGCCAGCAGCGCCCTAGCGGGGGGGCCGACCGGGGAGCTGTTTTTT	CASSALAGGPTGELFF
TRBV5-1	TRBJ1-3	.	.	TGCGCCAGCAGCTTCGAACGCACTTCCCTCAATGGCTACACCATATATTTT	CASSFERTSLNGYTIYF
TRBV20-1	TRBJ1-3	many	.	TGCAGTGCTAGACGTGAGCTGAGCTCTGGAAACACCATATATTTT	CSARRELSSGNTIYF
TRBV6-5	TRBJ2-7	many	.	TGTGCCAGCACTATAGAGGACGGCAAAGAGCAGTACTTC	CASTIEDGKEQYF
TRBV10-2	TRBJ2-3	few	TRBD2	TGTGCCAGCAGTTTAGGACTAGCGACAGATACGCAGTATTTT	CASSLGLATDTQYF
TRBV20-1	TRBJ2-7	.	TRBD1	TGCAGTGCTAGTCACACAGGGGGCGCGTACTTC	CSASHTGGAYF
TRBV6-6	TRBJ2-3	many	TRBD2	TGTGCCAGCAAATTGGATAGCGGGGGCACAGATACGCAGTATTTT	CASKLDSGGTDTQYF
TRBV7-9	TRBJ1-3	many	TRBD1	TGTGCCAGCAGCTCGGACAGGTCCGGAAACACCATATATTTT	CASSSDRSGNTIYF
TRBV7-3	TRBJ2-7	many	TRBD2	TGTGCCAGCAGCCGCGGGAGGACCTACGAGCAGTACTTC	CASSRGRTYEQYF
TRBV4-3	TRBJ1-3	many	.	TGCGCCAGCAGCCAAGACATTGGAAACACCATATATTTT	CASSQDIGNTIYF
TRBV19	TRBJ1-5	.	TRBD1	TGTGCCAGTAGTATAGCACAGGGGTTAGTGCCCCAGCATTTT	CASSIAQGLVPQHF
TRBV25-1	TRBJ1-2	.	.	TGTGCCAGCAGTGCTAGAGTACCAGGGCGTACGTCTGGCTACACCTTC	CASSARVPGRTSGYTF
TRBV20-1	TRBJ2-7	many	TRBD2	TGCAGTGCTAGAGAGGTGGCGCTAGCGGGAGGCTACGAGCAGTACTTC	CSAREVALAGGYEQYF
TRBV4-3	TRBJ1-4	many	.	TGCGCCAGCAGCCAAGACAATCCAGGGTTAGGGGAAAAACTGTTTTTT	CASSQDNPGLGEKLFF
TRBV19	TRBJ2-7	many	.	TGTGCCAGTAGTATAGAGGTAGGTGGGGCCTACGAGCAGTACTTC	CASSIEVGGAYEQYF
TRBV24-1	TRBJ2-3	.	.	TGTGCCACCAGTGCCCCCGGGACTAGCACAGATACGCAGTATTTT	CATSAPGTSTDTQYF
TRBV6-4	TRBJ2-2	.	TRBD2	TGTGCCAGCAGACGGACTAGCGGGAGGCGCAGCACCGGGGAGCTGTTTTTT	CASRRTSGRRSTGELFF